This T cell receptor (beta chain) came from a study of T cell responses to AZD1222 COVID-19 vaccine. Here immunoSEQ multiplex PCR was the method, and the copy in TCRdb shows in-frame clones only, minus some. This table holds roughly 70,000 clones, around four fifths found once. The CDR3 runs 10 residues. V was shortened by 7 bases and J by 9 bases, with 7 bases between the two germline ends. Germline CDR1 is MNHEY and CDR2 is SVGAGI. The receptor was isolated from an adult in good health. The sample here was peripheral blood, taken on day 0 of AZD1222 vaccination. The V call is TRBV6-5, the J call TRBJ2-1; D remains ambiguous. The CDR3 protein is CASKVGEQFF. The CDR3 nucleotides are TGTGCCAGCAAGGTCGGTGAGCAGTTCTTC.